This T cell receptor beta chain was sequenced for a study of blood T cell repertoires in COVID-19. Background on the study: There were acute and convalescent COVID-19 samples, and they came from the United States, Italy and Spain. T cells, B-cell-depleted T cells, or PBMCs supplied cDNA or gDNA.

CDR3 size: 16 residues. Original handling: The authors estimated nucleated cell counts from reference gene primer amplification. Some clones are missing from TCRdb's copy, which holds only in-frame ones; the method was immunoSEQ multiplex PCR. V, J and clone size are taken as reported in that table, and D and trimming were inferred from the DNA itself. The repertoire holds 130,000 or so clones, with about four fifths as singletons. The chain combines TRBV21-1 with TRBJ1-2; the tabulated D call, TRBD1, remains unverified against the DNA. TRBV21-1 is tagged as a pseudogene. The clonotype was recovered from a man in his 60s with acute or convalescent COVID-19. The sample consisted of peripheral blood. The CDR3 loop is CASSREPPRDRQGYTF. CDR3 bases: TGTGCCAGCAGCAGAGAACCCCCCCGGGACAGACAAGGCTACACCTTC.